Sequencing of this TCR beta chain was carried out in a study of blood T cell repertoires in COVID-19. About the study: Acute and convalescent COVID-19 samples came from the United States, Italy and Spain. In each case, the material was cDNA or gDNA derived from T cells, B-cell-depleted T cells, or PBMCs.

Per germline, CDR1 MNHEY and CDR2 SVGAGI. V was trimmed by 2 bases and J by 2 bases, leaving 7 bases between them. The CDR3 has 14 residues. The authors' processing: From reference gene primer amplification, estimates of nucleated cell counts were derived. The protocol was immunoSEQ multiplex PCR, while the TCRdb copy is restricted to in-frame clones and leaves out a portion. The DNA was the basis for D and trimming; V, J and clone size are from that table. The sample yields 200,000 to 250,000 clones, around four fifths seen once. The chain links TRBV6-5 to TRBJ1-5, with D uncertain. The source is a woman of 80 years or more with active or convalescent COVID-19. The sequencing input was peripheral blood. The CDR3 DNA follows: TGTGCCAGCAGTTACAAAGCTGGCAATCAGCCCCAGCATTTT. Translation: CASSYKAGNQPQHF.